The T cell receptor (beta chain) under discussion was sequenced for a study of CD8+ T cells in alopecia areata. Looking at the study overall: The protocol delivered tofacitinib for 6 to 18 months, then withdrew it for 6 months. Study results and caveats: TCR sharing was clearer in mice than between patients, perhaps partly owing to patient HLA diversity. Clonality was higher in lesional than normal scalp, especially in alopecia totalis/universalis.

Samples from alopecia areata patients were lesional scalp punch biopsies and peripheral blood. V was shortened by 2 bases and J by 0 bases, with 11 bases between the two germline ends. The CDR3 has 16 amino acids. Germline CDR1 and CDR2: MNHEY and SMNVEV (reference sequence). After isolation, RNA underwent reverse transcription to generate cDNA as the sequencing template. Some clones are missing from TCRdb's copy, which holds only in-frame ones; the method was immunoSEQ multiplex PCR. This table holds under 250,000 clones, 57% found once. As to this clone: Antigen: not known.

The specimen was CD4+ T cells sorted from blood, collected at week 0. J is TRBJ2-1 and V is TRBV27; possibly TRBD2 for D (7 bases). This sequence originates from a human donor with alopecia areata. CDR3 DNA sequence: TGTGCCAGCAGTTTACGGGGGGCCAGCTCCTACAATGAGCAGTTCTTC. Protein: CASSLRGASSYNEQFF.